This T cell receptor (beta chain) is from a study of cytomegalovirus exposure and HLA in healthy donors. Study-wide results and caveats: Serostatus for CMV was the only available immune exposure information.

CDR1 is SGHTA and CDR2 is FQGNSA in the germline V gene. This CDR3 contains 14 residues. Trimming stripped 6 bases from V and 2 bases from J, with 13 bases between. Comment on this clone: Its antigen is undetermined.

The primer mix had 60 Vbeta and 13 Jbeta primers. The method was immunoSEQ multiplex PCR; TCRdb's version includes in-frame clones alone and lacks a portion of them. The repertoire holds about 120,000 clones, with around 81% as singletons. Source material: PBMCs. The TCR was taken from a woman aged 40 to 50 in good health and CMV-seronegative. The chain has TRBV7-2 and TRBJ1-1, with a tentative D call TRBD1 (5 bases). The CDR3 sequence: CASRSRQYNTEAFF. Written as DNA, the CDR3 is TGTGCCAGCAGATCCAGACAGTACAACACTGAAGCTTTCTTT.